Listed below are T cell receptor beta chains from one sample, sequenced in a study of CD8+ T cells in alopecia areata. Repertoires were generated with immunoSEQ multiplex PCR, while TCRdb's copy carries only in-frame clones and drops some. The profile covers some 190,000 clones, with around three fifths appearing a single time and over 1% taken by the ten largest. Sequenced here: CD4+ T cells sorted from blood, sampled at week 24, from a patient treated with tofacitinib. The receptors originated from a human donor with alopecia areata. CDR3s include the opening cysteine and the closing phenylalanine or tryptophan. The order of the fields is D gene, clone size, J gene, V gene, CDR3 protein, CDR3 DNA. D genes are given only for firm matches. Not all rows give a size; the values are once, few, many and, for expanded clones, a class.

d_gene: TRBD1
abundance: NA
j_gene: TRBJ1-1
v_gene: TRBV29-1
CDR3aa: CSVKRQTGLGTEAFF
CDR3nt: TGCAGCGTCAAGCGACAGACAGGGCTAGGCACCGAAGCTTTCTTT

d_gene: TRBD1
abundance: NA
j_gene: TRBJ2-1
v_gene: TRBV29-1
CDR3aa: CSVLNNRGANEQFF
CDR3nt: TGCAGCGTTCTCAACAACAGGGGCGCCAATGAGCAGTTCTTC

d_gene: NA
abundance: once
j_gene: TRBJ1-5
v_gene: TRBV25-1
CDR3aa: CASSKAGTNQPQHF
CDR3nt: TGTGCCAGCAGTAAAGCGGGTACTAATCAGCCCCAGCATTTT

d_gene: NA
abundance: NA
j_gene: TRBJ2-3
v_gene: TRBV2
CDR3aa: CASSEGQGRRVTDTQYF
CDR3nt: TGTGCCAGCAGTGAAGGGCAGGGCAGGAGAGTCACAGATACGCAGTATTTT

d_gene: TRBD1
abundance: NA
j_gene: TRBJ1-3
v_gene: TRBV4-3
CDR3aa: CASSQDWGQGSSRNTIYF
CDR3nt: TGCGCCAGCAGCCAAGATTGGGGACAGGGCTCTTCGCGAAACACCATATATTTT

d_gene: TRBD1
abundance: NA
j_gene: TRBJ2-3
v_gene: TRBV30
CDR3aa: CACRRGLTDTQYF
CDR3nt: TGTGCCTGTCGTAGGGGGCTCACAGATACGCAGTATTTT

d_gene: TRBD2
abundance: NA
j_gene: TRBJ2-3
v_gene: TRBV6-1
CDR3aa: CASSGISGGITDTQYF
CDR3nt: TGTGCCAGCAGTGGGATTAGCGGGGGGATCACAGATACGCAGTATTTT

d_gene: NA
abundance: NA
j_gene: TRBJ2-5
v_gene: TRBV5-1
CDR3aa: CASSLGTDVQETQYF
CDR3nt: TGCGCCAGCAGCTTGGGGACAGATGTACAAGAGACCCAGTACTTC

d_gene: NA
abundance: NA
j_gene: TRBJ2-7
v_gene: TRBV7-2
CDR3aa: CASSLTGYEQYF
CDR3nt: TGTGCCAGCAGCCTGACAGGTTACGAGCAGTACTTC

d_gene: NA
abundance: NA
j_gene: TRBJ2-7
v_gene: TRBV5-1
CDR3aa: CASSWGASNYEQYF
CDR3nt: TGCGCCAGCAGCTGGGGAGCATCCAACTACGAGCAGTACTTC

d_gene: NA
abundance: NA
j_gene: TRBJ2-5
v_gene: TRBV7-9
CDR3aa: CASSKRQGATQYF
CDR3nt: TGTGCCAGCAGCAAGAGACAAGGTGCGACCCAGTACTTC

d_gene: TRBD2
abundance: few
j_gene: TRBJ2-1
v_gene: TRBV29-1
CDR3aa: CSVDIAGVYNEQFF
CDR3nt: TGCAGCGTTGATATAGCGGGGGTATACAATGAGCAGTTCTTC

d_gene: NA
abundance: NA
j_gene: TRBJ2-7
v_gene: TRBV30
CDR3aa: CAWSANYEQYF
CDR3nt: TGTGCCTGGAGCGCAAACTACGAGCAGTACTTC

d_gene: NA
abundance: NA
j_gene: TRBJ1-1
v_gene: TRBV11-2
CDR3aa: CASSLRSQGRAFF
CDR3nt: TGTGCCAGCAGCCTCCGGTCCCAGGGGCGCGCTTTCTTT

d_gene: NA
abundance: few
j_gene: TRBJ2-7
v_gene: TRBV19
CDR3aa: CASKPTSYEQYF
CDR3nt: TGTGCCAGTAAACCCACCTCCTACGAGCAGTACTTC

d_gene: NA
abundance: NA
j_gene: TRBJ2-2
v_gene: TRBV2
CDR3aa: CASSERRTGELFF
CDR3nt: TGTGCCAGCAGTGAAAGACGAACCGGGGAGCTGTTTTTT